This TCR beta chain comes out of a study of blood T cell repertoires in COVID-19 (dated by TCRdb to about 2020). In the study overall: Samples covering the acute and convalescent phases of COVID-19 were provided by collaborators in the United States, Italy and Spain. The material from the prospective study consisted of cDNA or gDNA derived from T cells, B-cell-depleted T cells, or PBMCs. Subjects who had been exposed to COVID-19, were actively infected with it, or had recovered from it provided the deeply sampled blood TCRbeta repertoires that made up the dataset. The repertoires were released in a freely available public database meant as a resource for research on the immune response to SARS-CoV-2. Samples came from the ongoing ImmuneRACE study (first 160 participants) plus 1,254 subjects from 6 global collaborators. The sample metadata nearly always contained a de-identified subject ID, COVID-19 status, age in years and sex. HLA class I and class II types, where available, came from metadata supplied by the sample provider rather than from assay-based typing.

TCRbeta CDR3 regions were amplified from genomic DNA by means of the immunoSEQ Assay, a bias-controlled multiplex PCR. The authors' pipeline ran thus. Nucleated cell counts per sample were estimated from amplification of reference gene primers within the assay. To quantify the absolute abundance of each unique TCRbeta CDR3 rearrangement, sequence reads were collapsed and filtered. For each sample, productive Simpson clonality was calculated by taking the square root of Simpson's diversity index across productive rearrangements. TCRdb's version of the immuneACCESS table is confined to in-frame rearrangements and falls short of the full clone set. An unresolved V gene accounts for under half of the shortfall where checked; the remainder is of unknown origin. V, J and clone size are taken as reported in that table, and D and trimming were inferred from the DNA itself. Across this sample there are some 150,000 clones, with roughly 84% seen only once. 1.1% of the sample goes to the ten largest clones.

The CDR1 and CDR2 encoded by the germline V gene are SGHDT and YYEEEE. At the junction V is shortened by 6 bases and J by 7 bases; bases outside the gene matches: 20. Reading from cysteine to phenylalanine, the CDR3 counts 17 amino acids. The entry retains the CDR3 DNA only, 51 bases that are in frame from base 1. Here is what the overall study found, with its caveats: How much clinical and demographic metadata was included differed by source and by participant, and the metadata was provided uncurated.

Note on this clone: Its antigen target is currently unknown. One base away there is no much larger clone; base qualities are not given.

Whole blood was collected in K2EDTA tubes by collaborating institutions according to the institutions' own protocols. For TCRbeta analysis, collaborators shipped samples in one of three forms: frozen whole blood, isolated PBMCs, or DNA extracted from either of those sample types. This receptor chain uses TRBV5-6 and TRBJ1-2; 8 central bases correspond to TRBD1. This sequence originates from a man aged 40-49 years with acute or convalescent COVID-19. The sequenced sample was peripheral blood. In nucleotides, the sequence is TGTGCCAGCATCAAAGGGGGTGTGGCCCAGGGGGCGCGTGGCTACACCTTC. Translation gives CASIKGGVAQGARGYTF.